The clone carrying this TCR beta chain has a single count. This sample was included in a study of blood T cell repertoires in COVID-19. The repertoire was sequenced with immunoSEQ multiplex PCR; TCRdb's copy has only in-frame clones and lacks some. The sample gives roughly 330,000 clones, approximately 90% of which show up once; under 6.5% is in the top ten. Study members were between 18 and 89 years old and lived in fewer than 30 US regions. Germline V gene data show CDR1 as SGHTA and CDR2 as FQGNSA. V lost 2 bases and J 1 base, leaving 14 bases between the germline ends. The CDR3 sequence is 16 residues long.

The sequence was collected from a woman aged 30 to 39 who had recovered from COVID-19. The V and J genes are TRBV7-2 and TRBJ1-1; D is perhaps TRBD1 (5 bases). Sequencing was carried out using PBMCs or T cells enriched from blood (not recorded which). The CDR3 loop reads CASSLTGVSRNTEAFF. In DNA form, the CDR3 reads TGTGCCAGCAGCTTAACAGGCGTATCCAGGAACACTGAAGCTTTCTTT.